The source of this T cell receptor beta chain is a study of cytomegalovirus exposure and HLA in healthy donors. Study conclusions and caveats: Among the CMV-associated chains, three were confirmed in vitro as specific for CMV antigens.

With respect to this clone: Its antigen is as yet unknown.

Sequenced by immunoSEQ multiplex PCR; TCRdb stores in-frame clones only, minus some. The sample includes a few hundred thousand clones, roughly 85% of them seen just once. The sample taken for sequencing was PBMCs. The clonotype comes from a young woman in good health and CMV-seronegative.

The CDR3 is CASSLWVGASTGELFF. In nucleotides, the CDR3 is TGTGCCAGCAGTTTATGGGTAGGGGCGTCCACCGGGGAGCTGTTTTTT. This chain links TRBV28 with TRBJ2-2, with D perhaps TRBD1 (5 bases). The CDR3 sequence is 16 residues long. The V gene's germline CDR1 is MDHEN and CDR2 SYDVKM. V lost 0 bases and J lost 4, with 12 bases in between.